This is a list of T cell receptor beta chains from one sample in a study of cytomegalovirus exposure and HLA in healthy donors. The table came from immunoSEQ multiplex PCR; TCRdb's copy has only in-frame clones and leaves some out. The table includes roughly 120,000 clones, 84% detected once. The sequenced sample was PBMCs. These receptors originate from a woman aged 18-35 years in good health and CMV-seropositive. Both conserved end residues are part of each CDR3. The D gene is left open where the match is weak. Only some rows state a clone size, as once, few, many or a class for expanded clones.

v_call	j_call	clone_size	d_call	cdr3_nt	cdr3_aa
TRBV6-6	TRBJ2-1	NA	TRBD1	TGTGCCAGCAGTTACTGGACAGGGACCGAAAATGAGCAGTTCTTC	CASSYWTGTENEQFF
TRBV29-1	TRBJ2-7	NA	TRBD1	TGCAGCGCCGATCCGGGACAGGGGTCCTACGAGCAGTACTTC	CSADPGQGSYEQYF
TRBV28	TRBJ1-1	NA	NA	TGTGCCAGCAGTTTTATAGACAGGCGAGCTTTCTTT	CASSFIDRRAFF
TRBV11-2	TRBJ2-5	NA	TRBD1	TGTGCCAGCAGTCAACTCGGTGGGCAGGGGGCGCGTGAGACCCAGTACTTC	CASSQLGGQGARETQYF
TRBV25-1	TRBJ1-5	NA	TRBD1	TGTGCCAGCAGTGAGACAGGGATGCGAAATCAGCCCCAGCATTTT	CASSETGMRNQPQHF
TRBV5-1	TRBJ1-6	NA	TRBD1	TGCGCCAGCAGCTTGGGAAGGACAGGGGGCGAATCAACCCTCCACTTT	CASSLGRTGGESTLHF
TRBV2	TRBJ2-3	NA	TRBD2	TGTGCCAGCAGCTGGGCTAGCGGGGAGCCAGATACGCAGTATTTT	CASSWASGEPDTQYF
TRBV27	TRBJ1-6	NA	TRBD1	TGTGCCAGCAGTTTAGGGACAGGATACTCCTATAATTCACCCCTCCACTTT	CASSLGTGYSYNSPLHF
TRBV7-9	TRBJ2-5	NA	NA	TGTGCCAGCAGCTTAGGAGGCCGGGGGGAGACCCAGTACTTC	CASSLGGRGETQYF
TRBV6-1	TRBJ2-1	NA	NA	TGTGCCAGCAGTGAAGGGCAGGGTGCGTTCTTC	CASSEGQGAFF
TRBV9	TRBJ2-5	NA	TRBD2	TGTGCCAGCAGCGATCCGGGACTAGCGGGGGATTTGGTGGAGACCCAGTACTTC	CASSDPGLAGDLVETQYF
TRBV5-1	TRBJ1-2	NA	TRBD1	TGCGCCAGCAGCCCTCAGGGGGAGAATGGCTACACCTTC	CASSPQGENGYTF
TRBV29-1	TRBJ2-3	NA	TRBD2	TGCAGCGTTGAAGAGGGGGGGTACGGTGGAGATACGCAGTATTTT	CSVEEGGYGGDTQYF
TRBV5-4	TRBJ2-1	NA	TRBD2	TGTGCCAGCAGCCAGTTTCTAGCGGAGACCAATGAGCAGTTCTTC	CASSQFLAETNEQFF
TRBV2	TRBJ2-3	NA	TRBD2	TGTGCCAGCAGTGAAAGCGGGAGGCGAACAGATACGCAGTATTTT	CASSESGRRTDTQYF
TRBV11-2	TRBJ2-3	NA	NA	TGTGCCAGCAGCCCGACACTGGATACGCAGTATTTT	CASSPTLDTQYF
TRBV5-4	TRBJ1-6	NA	NA	TGTGCCAGCAGCTTGAGTGGGGGGGCGCCCAATTCACCCCTCCACTTT	CASSLSGGAPNSPLHF
TRBV14	TRBJ2-2	NA	TRBD2	TGTGCCAGCAGCCAAGAGTTCGGGACTAGTTCCACCGGGGAGCTGTTTTTT	CASSQEFGTSSTGELFF
TRBV19	TRBJ1-1	NA	NA	TGTGCCAGTAGCTTACAGAACACTGAAGCTTTCTTT	CASSLQNTEAFF
TRBV4-2	TRBJ2-1	NA	NA	TGTGCCAGCCGAGGGGGGGCAGGAGGTGAGCAGTTCTTC	CASRGGAGGEQFF
TRBV6-6	TRBJ1-5	NA	NA	TGTGCCAGCAGCCCCTCGGAGGGAGCGTCCCAGCATTTT	CASSPSEGASQHF
TRBV27	TRBJ2-1	NA	TRBD1	TGTGCCAGCAGTGGACAGGGCCCCTACAATGAGCAGTTCTTC	CASSGQGPYNEQFF
TRBV28	TRBJ1-6	NA	TRBD1	TGTGCCAGCAGTTTATCCGGGACAGGGAGTTCACCCCTCCACTTT	CASSLSGTGSSPLHF
TRBV6-6	TRBJ2-3	NA	NA	TGTGCCAGCAGTTACATCGTCGGTAGCAGCACAGATACGCAGTATTTT	CASSYIVGSSTDTQYF
TRBV10-3	TRBJ2-7	NA	NA	TGTGCCATCAGTGAGTCGAGGTGGGAGAGCTCCTACGAGCAGTACTTC	CAISESRWESSYEQYF
TRBV5-1	TRBJ2-5	few	TRBD2	TGCGCCAGCAGCCGTTCCGGGACTAGCGGGAGCTTCGGAGAGACCCAGTACTTC	CASSRSGTSGSFGETQYF
TRBV6-5	TRBJ1-1	once	NA	TGTGCCAGTGGCAAGAACACTGAAGCTTTCTTT	CASGKNTEAFF
TRBV5-6	TRBJ1-2	NA	NA	TGTGCCAGCAGCACGGACATAGGGGCGGGCTACACCTTC	CASSTDIGAGYTF
TRBV19	TRBJ2-1	once	NA	TGTGCCAGTAGTATATTCGAGTGTGAGCAGTTCTTC	CASSIFECEQFF
TRBV9	TRBJ1-2	NA	TRBD1	TGTGCCAGCAGCGCTACAGGGGGCTATGGCTACACCTTC	CASSATGGYGYTF
TRBV6-5	TRBJ1-5	NA	NA	TGTGCCAGCAGTCAGGAGACCGCGGGGCAGCCCCAGCATTTT	CASSQETAGQPQHF
TRBV6-5	TRBJ1-1	NA	NA	TGTGCCAGCAGTTACTCGTTCCCACAGGCTGAAGCTTTCTTT	CASSYSFPQAEAFF
TRBV18	TRBJ2-7	NA	TRBD2	TGTGCCAGCTCAAGCGGGGGGACCTACGAGCAGTACTTC	CASSSGGTYEQYF
TRBV11-2	TRBJ2-5	NA	NA	TGTGCCAGCAGTCTAGGGGGATTAAGAGAGACCCAGTACTTC	CASSLGGLRETQYF
TRBV27	TRBJ1-1	NA	TRBD1	TGTGCCAGCAGTTTAGGACAGGGAATTACTGAAGCTTTCTTT	CASSLGQGITEAFF
TRBV30	TRBJ1-5	NA	NA	TGTGCCTGGATGAAAGGAGGCGGAGGGGCCATTCAGCCCCAGCATTTT	CAWMKGGGGAIQPQHF
TRBV29-1	TRBJ2-1	NA	TRBD2	TGCAGCGTAGAAGCGGGGGGGCGTGAGGATGAGCAGTTCTTC	CSVEAGGREDEQFF
TRBV5-1	TRBJ1-2	NA	NA	TGCGCCAGCAGCTTGGCCAGGGCAGAAGGCTACACCTTC	CASSLARAEGYTF
TRBV5-1	TRBJ2-1	NA	NA	TGCGCCAGCAGCCGGGACAATGAGCAGTTCTTC	CASSRDNEQFF
TRBV6-5	TRBJ2-2	NA	NA	TGTGCCAGCAGTTACTCCCTTAGCGGCCGGGCCGGGGAGCTGTTTTTT	CASSYSLSGRAGELFF
TRBV18	TRBJ2-7	NA	NA	TGTGCCAGCTCACTGTCCGGGGACGAGCAGTACTTC	CASSLSGDEQYF
TRBV7-6	TRBJ1-5	NA	NA	TGTGCCAGCAGCTTTGGGGGGAGTCAGCCCCAGCATTTT	CASSFGGSQPQHF
TRBV18	TRBJ1-5	NA	NA	TGTGCCAGCTCACTGTCCGGAGGCAATCAGCCCCAGCATTTT	CASSLSGGNQPQHF
TRBV5-1	TRBJ2-1	NA	TRBD2	TGCGCCAGCAGCTTGGGACTAGCGCCCTACAATGAGCAGTTCTTC	CASSLGLAPYNEQFF
TRBV2	TRBJ2-3	NA	TRBD2	TGTGCCAGCATAGAAACGGGGGGGCCAACAGATACGCAGTATTTT	CASIETGGPTDTQYF